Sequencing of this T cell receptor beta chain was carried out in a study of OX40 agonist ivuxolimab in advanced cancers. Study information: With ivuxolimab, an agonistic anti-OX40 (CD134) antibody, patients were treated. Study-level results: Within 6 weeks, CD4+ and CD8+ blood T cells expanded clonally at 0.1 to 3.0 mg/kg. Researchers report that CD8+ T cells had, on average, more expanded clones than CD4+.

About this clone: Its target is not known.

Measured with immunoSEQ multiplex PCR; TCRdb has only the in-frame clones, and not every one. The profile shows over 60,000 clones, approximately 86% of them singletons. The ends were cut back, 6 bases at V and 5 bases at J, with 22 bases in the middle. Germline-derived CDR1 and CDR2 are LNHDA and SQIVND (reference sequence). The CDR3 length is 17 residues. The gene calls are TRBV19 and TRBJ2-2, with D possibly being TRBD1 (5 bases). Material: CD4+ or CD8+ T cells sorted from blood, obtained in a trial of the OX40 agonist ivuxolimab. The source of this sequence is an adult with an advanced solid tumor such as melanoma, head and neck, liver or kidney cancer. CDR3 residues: CASRKPLGAGSTGELFF. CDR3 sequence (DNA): TGTGCCAGTAGGAAGCCCCTTGGGGCAGGCTCAACCGGGGAGCTGTTTTTT.